The present entry profiles one T cell receptor beta chain with its context. Antigen unknown. Time point noted: cycle 4 day 1 (C4D1), after more than five weeks of nivolumab. Relapse after autologous stem cell transplantation occurred in every patient, and brentuximab vedotin exposure varied. Reported best responses ranged across complete response, partial response or progressive disease. The method was immunoSEQ multiplex PCR; TCRdb's version includes in-frame clones alone and lacks a portion of them. The profile shows some 45,000 clones, roughly 78% of them singletons. This specimen belongs to a study of PD-1 blockade in classical Hodgkin lymphoma. Study outcomes and limitations: Baseline TCR diversity was reportedly lower in newly diagnosed patients than in healthy donors. It was reported as lower still in relapsed/refractory patients. CD4+ TCR diversity, unlike CD8+, rose significantly by C4D1. Baseline diversity in complete responders resembled that of newly diagnosed patients.

V dropped 4 bases and J dropped 2 bases, with 15 bases sitting between them. The CDR3 is made up of 16 amino acids. CDR1 is SGHNT, CDR2 YYREEE, per germline (reference sequence). V usage is TRBV5-4 and J usage is TRBJ2-2, with a possible D match to TRBD2 (6 bases). The TCR originated in a human donor with classical Hodgkin lymphoma. Specimen: peripheral blood mononuclear cells (PBMCs), collected before the fourth cycle of nivolumab. The CDR3 nucleotides are TGTGCCAGCAGCCCCGGCGGGGCTATTAACACCGGGGAGCTGTTTTTT. It translates to CASSPGGAINTGELFF. Combining the CDR3 with reference TRBV5-4 and TRBJ2-2 gives the whole variable domain ETGVTQSPTHLIKTRGQQVTLRCSSQSGHNTVSWYQQALGQGPQFIFQYYREEENGRGNFPPRFSGLQFPNYSSELNVNALELDDSALYLCASSPGGAINTGELFFGEGSRLTVL.